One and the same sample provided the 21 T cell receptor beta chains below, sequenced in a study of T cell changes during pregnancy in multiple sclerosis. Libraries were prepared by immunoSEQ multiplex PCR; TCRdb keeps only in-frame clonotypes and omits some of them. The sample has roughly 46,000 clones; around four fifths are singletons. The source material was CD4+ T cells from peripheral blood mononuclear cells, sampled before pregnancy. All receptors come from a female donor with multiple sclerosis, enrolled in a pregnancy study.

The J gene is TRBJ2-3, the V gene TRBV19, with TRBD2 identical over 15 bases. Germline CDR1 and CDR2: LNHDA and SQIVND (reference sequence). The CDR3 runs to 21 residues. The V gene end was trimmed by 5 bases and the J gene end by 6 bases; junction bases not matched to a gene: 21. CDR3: CASSYSPLRTSGGAGGDTQYF. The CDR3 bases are TGTGCCAGTAGTTACTCACCCCTCAGGACTAGCGGGGGGGCCGGTGGTGATACGCAGTATTTT.

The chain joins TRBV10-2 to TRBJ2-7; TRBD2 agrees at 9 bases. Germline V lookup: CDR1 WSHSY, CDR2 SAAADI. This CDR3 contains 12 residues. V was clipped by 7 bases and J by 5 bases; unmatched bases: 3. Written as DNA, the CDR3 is TGCGCCAGCAACCCTAGCGGGGACGAGCAGTACTTC. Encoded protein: CASNPSGDEQYF.

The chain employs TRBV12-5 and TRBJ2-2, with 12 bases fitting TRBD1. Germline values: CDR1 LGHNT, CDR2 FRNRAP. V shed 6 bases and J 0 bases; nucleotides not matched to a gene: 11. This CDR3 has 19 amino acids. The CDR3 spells CASGPGTGGLRANTGELFF. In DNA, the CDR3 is TGTGCTAGTGGCCCCGGGACAGGGGGCCTCCGAGCGAACACCGGGGAGCTGTTTTTT.

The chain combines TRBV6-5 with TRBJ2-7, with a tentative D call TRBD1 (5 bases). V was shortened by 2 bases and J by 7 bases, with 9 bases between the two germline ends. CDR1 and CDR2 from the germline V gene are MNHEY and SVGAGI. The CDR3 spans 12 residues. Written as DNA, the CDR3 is TGTGCCAGCAGTTACCAGGGTCGGGAGCAGTACTTC. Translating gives CASSYQGREQYF.

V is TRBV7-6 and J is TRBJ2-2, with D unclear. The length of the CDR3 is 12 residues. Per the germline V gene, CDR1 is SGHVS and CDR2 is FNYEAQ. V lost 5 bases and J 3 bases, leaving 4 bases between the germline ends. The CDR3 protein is CASSPDTGELFF. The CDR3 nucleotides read TGTGCCAGCAGCCCCGACACCGGGGAGCTGTTTTTT.

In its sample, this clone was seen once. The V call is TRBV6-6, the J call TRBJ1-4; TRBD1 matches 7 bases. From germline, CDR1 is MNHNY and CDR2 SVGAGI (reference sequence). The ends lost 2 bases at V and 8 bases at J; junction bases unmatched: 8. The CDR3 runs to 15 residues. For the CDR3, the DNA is TGTGCCAGCAGTTACGCAGGTACAGGGGTCGAAAAACTGTTTTTT. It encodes CASSYAGTGVEKLFF.

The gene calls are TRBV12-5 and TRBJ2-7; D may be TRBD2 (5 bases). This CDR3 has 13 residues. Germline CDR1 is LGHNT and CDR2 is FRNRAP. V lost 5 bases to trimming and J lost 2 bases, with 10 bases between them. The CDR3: CASGRDFTYEQYF. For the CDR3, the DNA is TGTGCTAGTGGTCGGGATTTTACCTACGAGCAGTACTTC.

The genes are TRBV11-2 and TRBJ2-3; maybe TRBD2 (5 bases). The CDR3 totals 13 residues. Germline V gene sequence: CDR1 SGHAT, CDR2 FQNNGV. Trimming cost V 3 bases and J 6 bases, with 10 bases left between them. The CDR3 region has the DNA TGTGCCAGCAGCTTTCAAAGCGGTGATACGCAGTATTTT. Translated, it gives CASSFQSGDTQYF.

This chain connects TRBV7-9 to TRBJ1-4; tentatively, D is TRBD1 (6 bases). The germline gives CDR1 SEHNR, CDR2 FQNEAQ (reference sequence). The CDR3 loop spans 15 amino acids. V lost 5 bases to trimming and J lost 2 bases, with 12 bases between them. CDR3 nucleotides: TGTGCCAGCAGCCCGATGAGGGGGACTAATGAAAAACTGTTTTTT. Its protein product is CASSPMRGTNEKLFF.

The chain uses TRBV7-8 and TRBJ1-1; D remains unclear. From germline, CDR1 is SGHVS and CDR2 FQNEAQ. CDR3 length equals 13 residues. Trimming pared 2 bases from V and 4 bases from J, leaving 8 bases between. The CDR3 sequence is CASSLSSVTEAFF. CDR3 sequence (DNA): TGTGCCAGCAGCTTAAGTTCAGTCACTGAAGCTTTCTTT.

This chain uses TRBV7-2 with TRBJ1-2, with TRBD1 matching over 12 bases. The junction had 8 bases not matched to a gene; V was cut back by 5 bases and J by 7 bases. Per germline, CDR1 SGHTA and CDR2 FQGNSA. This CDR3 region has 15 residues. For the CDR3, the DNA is TGTGCCAGCAGCGCGACCGGGACAGGGGGCCGTGGCTACACCTTC. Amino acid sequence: CASSATGTGGRGYTF.

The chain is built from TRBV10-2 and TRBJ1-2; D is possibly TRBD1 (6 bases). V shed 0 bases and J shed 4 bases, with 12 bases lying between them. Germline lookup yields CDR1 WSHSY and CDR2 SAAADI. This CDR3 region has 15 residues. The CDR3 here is CASSESSGQIYGYTF. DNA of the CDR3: TGCGCCAGCAGTGAGTCTAGTGGACAGATCTATGGCTACACCTTC.

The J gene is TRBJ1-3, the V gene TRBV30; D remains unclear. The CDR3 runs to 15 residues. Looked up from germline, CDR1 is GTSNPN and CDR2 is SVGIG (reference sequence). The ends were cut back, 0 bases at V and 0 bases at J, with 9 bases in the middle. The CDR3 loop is CAWSVRSSSGNTIYF. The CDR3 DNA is TGTGCCTGGAGTGTGAGGTCGAGCTCTGGAAACACCATATATTTT. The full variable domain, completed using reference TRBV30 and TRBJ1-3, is SQTIHQWPATLVQPVGSPLSLECTVEGTSNPNLYWYRQAAGRGLQLLFYSVGIGQISSEVPQNLSASRPQDRQFILSSKKLLLSDSGFYLCAWSVRSSSGNTIYFGEGSWLTVV.

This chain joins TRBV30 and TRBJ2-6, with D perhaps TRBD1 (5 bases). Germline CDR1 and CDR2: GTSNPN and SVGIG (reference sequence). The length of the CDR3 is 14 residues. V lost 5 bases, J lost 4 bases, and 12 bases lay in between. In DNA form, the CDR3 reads TGTGCCTGGGCAGAGACAGCGGGGGCCAACGTCCTGACTTTC. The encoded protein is CAWAETAGANVLTF.

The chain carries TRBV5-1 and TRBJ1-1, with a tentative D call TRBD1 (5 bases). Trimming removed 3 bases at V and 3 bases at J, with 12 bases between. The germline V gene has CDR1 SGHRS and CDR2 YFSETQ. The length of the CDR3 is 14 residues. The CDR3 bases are TGCGCCAGCAGCTGGGACCCGGGGGACACTGAAGCTTTCTTT. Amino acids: CASSWDPGDTEAFF.

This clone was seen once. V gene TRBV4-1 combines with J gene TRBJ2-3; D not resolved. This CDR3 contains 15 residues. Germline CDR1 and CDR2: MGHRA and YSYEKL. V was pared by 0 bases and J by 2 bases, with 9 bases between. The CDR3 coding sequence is TGCGCCAGCAGCCAAGAGCCTCAAGCCACAGATACGCAGTATTTT. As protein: CASSQEPQATDTQYF.

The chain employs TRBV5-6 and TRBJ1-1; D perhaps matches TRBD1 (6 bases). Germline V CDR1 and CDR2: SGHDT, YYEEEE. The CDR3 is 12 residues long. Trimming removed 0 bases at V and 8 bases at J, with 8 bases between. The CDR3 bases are TGTGCCAGCAGCTTGGTACAGGGCGAAGCTTTCTTT. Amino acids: CASSLVQGEAFF.

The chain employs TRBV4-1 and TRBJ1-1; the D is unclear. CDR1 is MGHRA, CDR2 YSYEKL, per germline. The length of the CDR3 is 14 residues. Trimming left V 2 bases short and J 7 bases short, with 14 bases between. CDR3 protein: CASSQPTENYEAFF. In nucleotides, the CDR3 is TGCGCCAGCAGCCAACCGACTGAGAATTATGAAGCTTTCTTT.

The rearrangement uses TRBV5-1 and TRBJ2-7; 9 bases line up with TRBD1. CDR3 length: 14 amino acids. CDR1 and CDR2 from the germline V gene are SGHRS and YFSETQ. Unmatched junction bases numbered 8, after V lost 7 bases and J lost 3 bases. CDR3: CASRRTGDNYEQYF. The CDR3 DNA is TGCGCCAGCCGAAGGACAGGGGACAACTACGAGCAGTACTTC.

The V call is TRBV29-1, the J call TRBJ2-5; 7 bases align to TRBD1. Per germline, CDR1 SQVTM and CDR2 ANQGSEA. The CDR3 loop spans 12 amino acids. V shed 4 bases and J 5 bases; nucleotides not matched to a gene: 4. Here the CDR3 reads CSVGQGHETQYF. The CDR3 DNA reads TGCAGCGTTGGACAGGGCCACGAGACCCAGTACTTC.

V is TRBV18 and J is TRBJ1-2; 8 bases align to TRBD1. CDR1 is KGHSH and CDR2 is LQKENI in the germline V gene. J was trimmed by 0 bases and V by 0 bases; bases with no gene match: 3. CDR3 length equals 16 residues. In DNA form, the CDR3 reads TGTGCCAGCTCACCACCGGGACAGGCTTCTAACTATGGCTACACCTTC. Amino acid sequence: CASSPPGQASNYGYTF.